The source of this T cell receptor beta chain is a study of blood T cell repertoires in COVID-19. In the study overall: Acute and convalescent COVID-19 specimens originated in the United States, Italy and Spain. In each case, the material was cDNA or gDNA derived from T cells, B-cell-depleted T cells, or PBMCs.

Germline-derived CDR1 and CDR2 are SGHTS and YDEGEE. V gave up 6 bases and J gave up 2 bases, with 14 bases separating them. The CDR3 runs to 14 residues. As handled by the study authors: Researchers report that nucleated cell counts were estimated from reference gene primer amplification. This table comes from immunoSEQ multiplex PCR, and its TCRdb copy is limited to in-frame clones, with some not included. V, J and clone size reflect that table, while D and trimming were determined from the DNA. The profile shows about 310,000 clones, around 87% of them singletons. The chain recombines TRBV5-8 with TRBJ1-2, with D unresolved. This receptor was obtained from a woman aged 50 to 60 who had recovered from COVID-19. Specimen: peripheral blood. CDR3 in amino acids: CASITQNTNYGYTF. DNA of the CDR3: TGTGCCAGCATCACGCAGAACACGAACTATGGCTACACCTTC.